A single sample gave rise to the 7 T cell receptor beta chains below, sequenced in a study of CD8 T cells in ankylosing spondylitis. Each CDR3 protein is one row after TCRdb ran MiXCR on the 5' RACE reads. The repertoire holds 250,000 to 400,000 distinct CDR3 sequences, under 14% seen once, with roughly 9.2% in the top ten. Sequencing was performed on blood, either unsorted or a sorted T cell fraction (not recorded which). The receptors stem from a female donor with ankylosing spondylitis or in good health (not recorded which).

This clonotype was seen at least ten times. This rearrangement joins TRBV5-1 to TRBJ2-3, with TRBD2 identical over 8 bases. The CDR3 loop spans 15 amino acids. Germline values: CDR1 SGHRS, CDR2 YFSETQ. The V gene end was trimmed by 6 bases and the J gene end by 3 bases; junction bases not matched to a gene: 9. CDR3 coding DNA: TGCGCCAGCACTTCGGGGGGGGCTCGGACAGATACGCAGTATTTT. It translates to CASTSGGARTDTQYF.

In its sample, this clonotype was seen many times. The CDR3 here is CSALQGGNEKLFF. The DNA for the CDR3 is TGCAGTGCTCTACAGGGGGGAAATGAAAAACTGTTTTTT. The gene calls are TRBV20-1 and TRBJ1-4; the match to TRBD1 covers 8 bases. Germline loops: CDR1 DFQATT, CDR2 SNEGSKA (reference sequence). The junction had 4 bases not matched to a gene; V was cut back by 5 bases and J by 5 bases. This CDR3 comprises 13 residues.

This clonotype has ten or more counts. The chain's CDR3 is CASSVDSGTGRYNEQFF. The DNA for the CDR3 is TGTGCCAGCAGCGTAGACTCCGGGACAGGTCGTTACAATGAGCAGTTCTTC. This rearrangement joins TRBV9 to TRBJ2-1, with 8 bases fitting TRBD1. Looked up from germline, CDR1 is SGDLS and CDR2 is YYNGEE. The CDR3 extends over 17 amino acids. V was pared by 0 bases and J by 4 bases, with 9 bases of the junction left unmatched. The variable domain in full, completed from reference TRBV9 and TRBJ2-1, reads DSGVTQTPKHLITATGQRVTLRCSPRSGDLSVYWYQQSLDQGLQFLIQYYNGEERAKGNILERFSAQQFPDLHSELNLSSLELGDSALYFCASSVDSGTGRYNEQFFGPGTRLTVL.

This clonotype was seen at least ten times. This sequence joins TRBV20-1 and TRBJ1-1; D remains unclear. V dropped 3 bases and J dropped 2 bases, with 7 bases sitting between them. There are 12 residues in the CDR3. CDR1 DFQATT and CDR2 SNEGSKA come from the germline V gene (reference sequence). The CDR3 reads CSARDRNTEAFF. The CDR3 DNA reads TGCAGTGCTAGGGACCGTAACACTGAAGCTTTCTTT.

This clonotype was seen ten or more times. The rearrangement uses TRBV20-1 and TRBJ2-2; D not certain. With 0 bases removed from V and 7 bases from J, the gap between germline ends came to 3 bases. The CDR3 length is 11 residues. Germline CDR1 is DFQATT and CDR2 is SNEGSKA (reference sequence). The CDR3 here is CSARERGELFF. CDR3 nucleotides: TGCAGTGCTAGAGAACGCGGGGAGCTGTTTTTT.

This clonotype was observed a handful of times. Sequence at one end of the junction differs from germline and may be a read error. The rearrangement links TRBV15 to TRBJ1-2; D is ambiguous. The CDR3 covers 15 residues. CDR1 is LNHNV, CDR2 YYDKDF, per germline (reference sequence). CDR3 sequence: CATSRDRAAADGYPF. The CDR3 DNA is TGTGCCACCAGCAGAGATCGGGCGGCGGCGGATGGCTACCCCTTC.

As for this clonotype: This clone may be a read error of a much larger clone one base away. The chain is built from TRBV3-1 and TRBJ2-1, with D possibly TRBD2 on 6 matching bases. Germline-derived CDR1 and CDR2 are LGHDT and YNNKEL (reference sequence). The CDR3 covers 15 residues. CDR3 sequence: CACSQEASVNNEQFF. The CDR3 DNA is TGTGCCTGCAGCCAGGAGGCTAGCGTAAACAATGAGCAGTTCTTC.